This entry is about one TCR beta chain. Recovered Cohort 3 donors showed two negative PCRs, clearance, or symptom resolution. Trimming shortened V by 4 bases and J by 1 base, and 11 bases separated the two germline ends. The CDR3 is made up of 15 amino acids. The germline V gene has CDR1 MGHRA and CDR2 YSYEKL. The method was immunoSEQ multiplex PCR; TCRdb's version includes in-frame clones alone and lacks a portion of them. The repertoire holds under 200,000 clones, under 90% seen once, with less than 4% in the top ten. This sample was included in a study of blood T cell repertoires in COVID-19. Sequenced input: PBMCs or T cells enriched from blood (not recorded which). The TCR was taken from an older woman who had recovered from COVID-19. The gene calls are TRBV4-1 and TRBJ1-5; no definite D call. CDR3 in amino acids: CASSPGSGSNQPQHF. The DNA for the CDR3 is TGCGCCAGCAGCCCGGGGAGTGGGAGCAATCAGCCCCAGCATTTT.